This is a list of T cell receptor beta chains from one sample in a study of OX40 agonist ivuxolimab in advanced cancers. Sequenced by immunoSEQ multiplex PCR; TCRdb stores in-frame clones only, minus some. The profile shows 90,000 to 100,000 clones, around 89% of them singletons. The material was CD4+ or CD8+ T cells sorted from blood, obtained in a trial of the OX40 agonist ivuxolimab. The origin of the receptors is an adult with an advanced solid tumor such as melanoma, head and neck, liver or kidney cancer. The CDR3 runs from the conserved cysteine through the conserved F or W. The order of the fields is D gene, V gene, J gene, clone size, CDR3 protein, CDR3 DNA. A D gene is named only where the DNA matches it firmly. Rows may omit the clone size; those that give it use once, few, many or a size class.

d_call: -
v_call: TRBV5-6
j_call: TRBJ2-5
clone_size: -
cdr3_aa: CASSSRPKTETQYF
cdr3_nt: TGTGCCAGCAGCTCTAGACCCAAAACGGAGACCCAGTACTTC

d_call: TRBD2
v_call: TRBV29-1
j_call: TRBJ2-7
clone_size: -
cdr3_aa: CSVRGSLGGGEQYF
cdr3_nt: TGCAGCGTCCGAGGGTCTCTCGGCGGGGGAGAGCAGTACTTC

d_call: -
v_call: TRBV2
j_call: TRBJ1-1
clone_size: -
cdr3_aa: CATTGQMNTEAFF
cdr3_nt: TGTGCCACCACCGGACAGATGAACACTGAAGCTTTCTTT

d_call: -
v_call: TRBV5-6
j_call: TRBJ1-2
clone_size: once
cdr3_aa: CASSLSAVAEGYTF
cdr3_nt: TGTGCCAGCAGCTTGTCGGCCGTGGCGGAAGGCTACACCTTC

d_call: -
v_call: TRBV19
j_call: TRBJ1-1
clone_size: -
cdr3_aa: CASSTGIIAFF
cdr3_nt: TGTGCCAGTAGTACGGGGATAATCGCTTTCTTT

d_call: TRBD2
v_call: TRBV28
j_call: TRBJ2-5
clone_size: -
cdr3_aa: CASRNSGMETQYF
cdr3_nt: TGTGCCAGCAGGAATAGCGGGATGGAGACCCAGTACTTC

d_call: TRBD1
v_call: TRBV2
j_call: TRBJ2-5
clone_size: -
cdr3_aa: CASRDRGGETQYF
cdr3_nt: TGTGCCAGCAGAGACAGGGGCGGGGAGACCCAGTACTTC

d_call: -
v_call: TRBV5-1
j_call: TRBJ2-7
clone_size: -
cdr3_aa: CASRQANEQYF
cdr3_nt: TGCGCCAGCAGACAGGCAAACGAGCAGTACTTC

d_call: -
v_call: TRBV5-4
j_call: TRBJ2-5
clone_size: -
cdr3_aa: CASSLGGYRETQYF
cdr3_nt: TGTGCCAGCAGCTTGGGCGGGTATCGAGAGACCCAGTACTTC

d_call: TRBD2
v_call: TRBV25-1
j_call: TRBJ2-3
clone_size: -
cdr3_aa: CASSESLAGTGADTQYF
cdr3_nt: TGTGCCAGCAGTGAATCCCTAGCGGGGACGGGGGCAGATACGCAGTATTTT

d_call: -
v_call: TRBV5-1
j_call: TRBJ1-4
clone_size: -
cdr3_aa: CASSRLQGQGEKLFF
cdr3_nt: TGCGCCAGCAGCCGTTTACAGGGCCAAGGTGAAAAACTGTTTTTT

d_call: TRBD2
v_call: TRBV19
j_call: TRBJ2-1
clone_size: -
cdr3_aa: CASSPPGLVTYNEQFF
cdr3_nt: TGTGCCAGTAGTCCACCGGGACTAGTTACCTACAATGAGCAGTTCTTC

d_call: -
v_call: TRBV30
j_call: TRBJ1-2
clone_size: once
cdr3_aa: CAWKKAGVKFGYTF
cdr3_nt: TGTGCCTGGAAAAAGGCAGGGGTCAAGTTTGGCTACACCTTC

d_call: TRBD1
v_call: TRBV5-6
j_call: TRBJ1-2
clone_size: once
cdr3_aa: CASSAQGRRYGYTF
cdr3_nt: TGTGCCAGCAGCGCACAGGGGCGGCGATATGGCTACACCTTC

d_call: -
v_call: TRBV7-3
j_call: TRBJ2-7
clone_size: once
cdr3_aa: CASSSGSGSYEQYF
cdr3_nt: TGTGCCAGCAGTAGCGGTTCGGGGTCCTACGAGCAGTACTTC

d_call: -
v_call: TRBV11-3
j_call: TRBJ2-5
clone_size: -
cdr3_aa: CASSRGAIETQYF
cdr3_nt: TGTGCCAGCAGCCGCGGGGCTATAGAGACCCAGTACTTC

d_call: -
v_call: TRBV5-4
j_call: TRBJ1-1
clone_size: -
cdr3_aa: CASSLAGLSGAFF
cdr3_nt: TGTGCCAGCAGCTTGGCAGGGTTGTCGGGAGCTTTCTTT

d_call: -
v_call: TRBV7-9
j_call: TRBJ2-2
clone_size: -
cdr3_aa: CASSYRESGELFF
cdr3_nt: TGTGCCAGCAGCTATAGGGAATCCGGGGAGCTGTTTTTT

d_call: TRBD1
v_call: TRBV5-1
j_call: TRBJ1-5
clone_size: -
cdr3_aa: CASRPRQGGNQPQHF
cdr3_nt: TGCGCCAGCAGACCTCGACAGGGAGGGAATCAGCCCCAGCATTTT

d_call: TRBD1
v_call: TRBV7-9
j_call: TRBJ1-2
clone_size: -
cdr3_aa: CASNPGDSPGSGYTF
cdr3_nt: TGTGCCAGCAACCCCGGGGACAGCCCGGGGAGTGGCTACACCTTC

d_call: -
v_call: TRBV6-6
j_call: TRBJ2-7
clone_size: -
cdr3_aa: CASSYDNYEQYF
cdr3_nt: TGTGCCAGCAGTTATGACAACTACGAGCAGTACTTC

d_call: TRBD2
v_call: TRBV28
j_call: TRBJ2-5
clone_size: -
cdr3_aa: CASSFVAGVKTQYF
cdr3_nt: TGTGCCAGCAGTTTTGTAGCGGGAGTAAAGACCCAGTACTTC

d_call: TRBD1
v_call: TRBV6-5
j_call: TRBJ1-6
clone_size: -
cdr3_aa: CASRTTGEGSPLHF
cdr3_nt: TGTGCCAGCAGGACGACAGGGGAGGGTTCACCCCTCCACTTT